A selection of T cell receptor beta chains follows, all from one sample in a study of shared clonotypes between healthy human individuals. Using immunoSEQ multiplex PCR, the repertoire was profiled, and TCRdb retains in-frame clones only, with some absent. Here the sample spans about 2.4 million clones, 80% to 95% being singletons. Input material: naive CD4+ T cells from PBMCs. The receptors shown here come from a man younger than 35 in good health. Some clones in this sample may be carry-over from other donors' samples. Both conserved end residues are trimmed from each CDR3. Each record gives: J gene, V gene, CDR3 protein.

>TRBJ2-5|TRBV7-9
ASSTGTASETQY
>.|TRBV28
ASAIGDRVHEQY
>TRBJ2-3|TRBV7-8
ASSFLVSTDTQY
>TRBJ1-2|TRBV5-4
ASSLALFGENGYT
>TRBJ1-4|TRBV15
ATSRDRLEKLF
>TRBJ1-1|TRBV6-6
ASSYLTENTEAF
>TRBJ2-1|TRBV6-5
ASSLDSPYNEQF
>TRBJ1-2|TRBV7-2
ASSLVPGQGYT
>TRBJ2-3|TRBV7-9
ASSLLATYTDTQY
>TRBJ1-6|TRBV28
ASSSGQGYSPLH
>TRBJ2-5|TRBV2
ASSVADPETQY
>TRBJ1-3|TRBV10-3
AITDRNTGGKVAGNTIY
>TRBJ2-2|TRBV2
ASSEAGELF
>TRBJ2-7|TRBV29-1
SVGTRVYEQY
>TRBJ2-7|TRBV2
ASSWTAPIPD
>TRBJ2-1|TRBV27
ASSFVGASHEQF
>TRBJ1-3|TRBV2
ASSGDRFYDTIY
>TRBJ2-1|TRBV18
ASSLLLSGVLYNEQF
>TRBJ1-3|TRBV9
ASSVGPGSGNTIY
>TRBJ1-3|TRBV30
AWSFNDIRGRYSGNTIY
>TRBJ2-1|TRBV7-9
ASSLSASGRFNEQF
>TRBJ2-3|TRBV11-2
ASSFAGVKTDTQY
>TRBJ2-1|TRBV30
AWSDLPSSVGEQF
>TRBJ1-4|TRBV30
AWTGSEKLF
>TRBJ2-2|TRBV19
ATQPEPASSGELF
>TRBJ1-1|TRBV7-9
ASSMGHHRNTEAF
>TRBJ2-7|TRBV2
ASLGTRPSYEQY
>TRBJ1-1|TRBV7-9
ASSSTGEGLNTEAF
>TRBJ1-1|TRBV20-1
SGKANTEAF
>TRBJ2-3|TRBV28
ASSLPQGADTQY
>TRBJ2-1|TRBV9
ASSARGAYNEQF
>TRBJ1-5|TRBV5-7
ASSFAPGGLCNQPQH
>TRBJ1-2|TRBV28
ASTDRRYGYT
>TRBJ2-1|TRBV28
ASSLRAGVVSGQF
>TRBJ2-5|TRBV6-5
AHRPSSEETQY